These T cell receptor beta chains were read from a single sample in a study of blood T cell repertoires in COVID-19. The repertoire was sequenced with immunoSEQ multiplex PCR; TCRdb's copy has only in-frame clones and lacks some. The repertoire holds tens of thousands of clones, with approximately 89% as singletons. Sequencing was performed on peripheral blood. The receptors originated from a human donor in a cohort sampled during active COVID-19. CDR3s include the opening cysteine and the closing phenylalanine or tryptophan. D genes are given only for firm matches. The size of a clone is reported for some rows only, either as once, few or many, or as a class for expanded clones.

abundance	d_gene	v_gene	j_gene	len	CDR3aa	CDR3nt
-	-	TRBV2	TRBJ1-6	15	CASQTVSSYNSPLHF	TGTGCCAGTCAGACAGTCAGCTCCTATAATTCACCCCTCCACTTT
-	-	TRBV12-3/TRBV12-4	TRBJ2-7	13	CASSFGQTYEQYF	TGTGCCAGCAGTTTTGGGCAGACCTACGAGCAGTACTTC
-	TRBD1	TRBV6-6	TRBJ2-7	14	CASLRGQGAYEQYF	TGTGCCAGCCTGCGGGGACAGGGGGCTTACGAGCAGTACTTC
-	-	TRBV6-5	TRBJ1-1	15	CASSYGGAVNTEAFF	TGTGCCAGCAGTTACGGAGGGGCAGTGAACACTGAAGCTTTCTTT
-	-	TRBV5-1	TRBJ2-5	14	CASSLAGTQETQYF	TGCGCCAGCAGCTTGGCCGGGACTCAAGAGACCCAGTACTTC
-	-	TRBV5-1	TRBJ1-2	13	CASSKDRYYGYTF	TGCGCCAGCAGCAAGGACAGATACTATGGCTACACCTTC
-	-	TRBV7-2	TRBJ2-3	14	CASSLMAGADTQYF	TGTGCCAGCAGCTTAATGGCGGGGGCCGATACGCAGTATTTT
-	TRBD1	TRBV7-6	TRBJ1-1	15	CASSLGGQLNTEAFF	TGTGCCAGCAGCTTAGGGGGACAGCTGAACACTGAAGCTTTCTTT
-	-	TRBV10-2	TRBJ2-2	15	CASSATFTSAGELFF	TGCGCCAGCAGTGCCACCTTTACTAGTGCCGGGGAGCTGTTTTTT
-	-	TRBV7-3	TRBJ1-3	16	CASLPQGREAGNTIYF	TGTGCCAGCCTCCCACAGGGCAGGGAAGCTGGAAACACCATATATTTT
once	-	TRBV9	TRBJ2-6	16	CASSVRQGTGANVLTF	TGTGCCAGCAGCGTTCGGCAGGGTACTGGGGCCAACGTCCTGACTTTC
-	-	TRBV29-1	TRBJ2-5	11	CSVARGETQYF	TGCAGCGTTGCACGAGGGGAGACCCAGTACTTC
once	-	TRBV1	TRBJ2-5	16	CTSSQDLRGSQETQYF	TGCACCAGCAGCCAAGATCTTCGCGGCAGCCAAGAGACCCAGTACTTC
-	-	TRBV3-1/TRBV3-2	TRBJ2-7	17	CASSPFTGAQGSYEQYF	TGTGCCAGCAGCCCCTTTACGGGCGCCCAGGGATCCTACGAGCAGTACTTC
-	-	TRBV30	TRBJ1-2	11	CAEAAGGGYTF	TGTGCCGAGGCTGCGGGAGGAGGCTACACCTTC